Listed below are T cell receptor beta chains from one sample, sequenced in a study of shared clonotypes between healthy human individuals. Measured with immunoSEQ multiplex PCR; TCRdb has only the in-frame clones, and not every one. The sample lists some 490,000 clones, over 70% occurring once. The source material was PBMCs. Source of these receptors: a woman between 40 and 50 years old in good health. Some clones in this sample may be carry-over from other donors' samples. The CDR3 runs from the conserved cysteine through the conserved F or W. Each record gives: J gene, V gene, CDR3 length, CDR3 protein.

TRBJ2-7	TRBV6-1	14	CASSGLAGADEQYF
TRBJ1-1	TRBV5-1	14	CASSWGDKNTEAFF
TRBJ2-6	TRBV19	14	CASSYRAGANVLTF
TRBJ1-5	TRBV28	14	CASRRTVSNQPQHF
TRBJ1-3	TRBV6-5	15	CASSYRQTSGNTIYF
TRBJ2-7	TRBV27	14	CASSFGTSVYEQYF
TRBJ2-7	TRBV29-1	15	CSAVDGTGGPYEQYF
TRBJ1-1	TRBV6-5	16	CASSYRQGGVWTEAFF
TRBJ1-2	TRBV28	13	CASTLLGNYGYTF
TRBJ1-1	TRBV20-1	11	CSAEDRPRAFF
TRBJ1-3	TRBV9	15	CASRQDGGSGNTIYF
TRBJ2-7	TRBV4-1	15	CASSRPWGSSYEQYF
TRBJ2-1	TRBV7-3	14	CASSLAISYNEQFF
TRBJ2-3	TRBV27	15	CASSPPPGVTDTQYF
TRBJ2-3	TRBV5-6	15	CASTNLGGGSDTQYF
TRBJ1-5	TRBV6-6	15	CASSYSGLSNQPQHF
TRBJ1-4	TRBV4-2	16	CASSQPPGQNNEKLFF
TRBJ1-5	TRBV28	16	CASSLYAGGPNQPQHF
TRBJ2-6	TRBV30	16	CAWRADFRAGANVLTF
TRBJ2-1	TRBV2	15	CASRSGRNSYNEQFF
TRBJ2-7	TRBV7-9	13	CASTGQVEGEQYF
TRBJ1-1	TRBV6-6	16	CTSSYSGGGPSTEAFF
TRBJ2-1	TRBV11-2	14	CASSLAGVSNEQFF
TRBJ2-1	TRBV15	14	CATSRDLGSDEQFF
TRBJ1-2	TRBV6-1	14	CASSEALQLYGYTF